This T cell receptor (beta chain) is drawn from a study of cytomegalovirus exposure and HLA in healthy donors. Comments on this clone: The junction departs from germline at one end; a sequencing error may be responsible.

Primers: 60 Vbeta forward and 13 Jbeta reverse. The assay was immunoSEQ multiplex PCR, and TCRdb's table has in-frame clones only and misses some. The specimen's table records about 120,000 clones. Germline CDR1 reads MNHEY; CDR2 reads SVGAGI. This CDR3 is 12 amino acids long. The sequence derives from a man between 18 and 29 years old in good health and CMV-seronegative. The chain employs TRBV6-5 and TRBJ2-1; possibly TRBD2 for D (6 bases). Sequenced input: PBMCs. The CDR3: CAGRRDSHEQFF. The CDR3 nucleotides read TGTGCCGGCAGGCGGGACTCCCATGAGCAGTTCTTC.